This T cell receptor beta chain comes out of a study of response to subunit inactivated influenza vaccine listed by TCRdb under 2018. Context from the whole study: Deep quantitative profiling of the T cell receptor repertoire was used in the study to follow responses to a trivalent subunit inactivated influenza vaccine.

Paper-wide results and their limitations: It was suggested by the authors that each seasonal influenza vaccination may recruit only a limited number of new T cells.

Library preparation was by RT-PCR. Sequenced on an Illumina HiSeq 2500. The public reads were quality trimmed at Q25 with fastp and then assembled into clones with MiXCR by TCRdb, keeping productive beta chains. All rows with the same CDR3 protein become a single entry with the most common DNA and genes. Present in this sample are around 790,000 distinct CDR3 sequences, 20% to 25% of which were seen just once. The ten largest clones add up to roughly a tenth of the sample. This clonotype turned up a few times. The clone's antigen remains unknown. Base qualities are not recorded, but no much larger clone differs from it by a single base. The TCR sequence derives from a man aged 45-65 years who received an inactivated influenza vaccine. Donor details come from another sample of the same person, matched by shared clones. The sample in question was PBMCs from blood, obtained roughly 5 days after vaccination.

For the CDR3, the sequence is CASRLPLLSGPANTGELFF. The sequenced DNA: TGTGCCAGCAGACTACCCCTTCTGTCTGGACCAGCGAACACCGGGGAGCTGTTTTTT. Here the chain combines TRBV11-2 and TRBJ2-2, with the D gene not clear enough to name. V is cut by 6 bases and J by 0 bases, and the space between the germline ends is 23 bases. CDR3 length: 19 amino acids, cysteine to phenylalanine. Only CDR3 DNA is held: 57 bases, read in frame from base 1. CDR1 and CDR2 were assigned from the germline V gene as SGHAT and FQNNGV. Extended through the reference TRBV11-2 and TRBJ2-2 proteins, this CDR3 yields the full variable domain: EAGVAQSPRYKIIEKRQSVAFWCNPISGHATLYWYQQILGQGPKLLIQFQNNGVVDDSQLPKDRFSAERLKGVDSTLKIQPAKLEDSAVYLCASRLPLLSGPANTGELFFGEGSRLTVL.